This T cell receptor (beta chain) originates from a study of shared T cell receptors in the human thymus. The method was immunoSEQ multiplex PCR; TCRdb's version includes in-frame clones alone and lacks a portion of them. The repertoire includes about 660,000 clones, 88% of them detected once, and about 0.01% sits in the top ten. Germline-derived CDR1 and CDR2 are SGHNT and YENEEA. CDR3 size: 15 residues. Trimming shortened V by 5 bases and J by 4 bases, and 14 bases separated the two germline ends. These data also featured in a second study, about human thymus T cells. According to that study: Resected material from corrective heart surgery provided the thymus tissue analysed. Among unrelated individuals, related research reported thymic repertoires that overlapped highly.

This TCR was recovered from a boy under three years old with a congenital heart defect. The source material was thymocytes. V and J are TRBV11-3 and TRBJ1-4; perhaps TRBD1 as D (5 bases). CDR3 residues: CASSKDTQFNEKLFF. The CDR3 nucleotides read TGTGCCAGCAGCAAGGACACACAGTTTAATGAAAAACTGTTTTTT.